This T cell receptor (beta chain) was found in a study of T cell changes during pregnancy in multiple sclerosis. Measured with immunoSEQ multiplex PCR; TCRdb has only the in-frame clones, and not every one. This table has tens of thousands of clones, approximately 87% appearing once. Germline lookup yields CDR1 MGHRA and CDR2 YSYEKL. The CDR3 is 13 residues long. Between the trimmed V and J ends, which lost 4 bases and 10 bases, there was a span of 14 bases. This material consisted of CD8+ T cells from peripheral blood mononuclear cells, taken after pregnancy. The rearrangement links TRBV4-1 to TRBJ2-1; tentatively, D is TRBD2 (7 bases). This clonotype originated in a female donor with multiple sclerosis, enrolled in a pregnancy study. The CDR3 DNA is TGCGCCAGCAGCCCCGTGGGGGGGCGCGAGCAGTTCTTC. Translated, it gives CASSPVGGREQFF.